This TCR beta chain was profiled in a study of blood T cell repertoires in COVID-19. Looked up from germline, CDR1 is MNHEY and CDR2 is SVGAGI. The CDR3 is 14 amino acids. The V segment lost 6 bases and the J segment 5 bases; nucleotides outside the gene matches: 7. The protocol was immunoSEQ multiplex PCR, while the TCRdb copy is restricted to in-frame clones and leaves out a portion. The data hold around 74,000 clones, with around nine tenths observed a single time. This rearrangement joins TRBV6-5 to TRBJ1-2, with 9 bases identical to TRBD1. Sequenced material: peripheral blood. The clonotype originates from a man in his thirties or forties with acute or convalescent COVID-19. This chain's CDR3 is CASRRQGGAYGYTF. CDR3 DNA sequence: TGTGCCAGCAGGAGACAGGGGGGCGCGTATGGCTACACCTTC.